Following are 23 T cell receptor beta chains from one sample sequenced in a study of PD-1 blockade in classical Hodgkin lymphoma. Time point given: cycle 4 day 1 (C4D1), after five to seven weeks of nivolumab. Every one of the patients relapsed after autologous stem cell transplantation (brentuximab vedotin exposure was variable). Sequencing was performed with immunoSEQ multiplex PCR; in TCRdb, only in-frame clones are kept and a portion is missing. Here the sample spans about 94,000 clones, under 95% being singletons. Material: peripheral blood mononuclear cells (PBMCs), obtained before the fourth cycle of nivolumab. The source of these receptors is a human donor with classical Hodgkin lymphoma.

The gene calls are TRBV19 and TRBJ1-1, with 7 bases lining up with TRBD1. The CDR3 spans 14 residues. CDR1 and CDR2 from the germline V gene are LNHDA and SQIVND (reference sequence). Trimming cost V 3 bases and J 4 bases; bases outside gene matches: 5. CDR3 in amino acids: CASSMTGRVTEAFF. As DNA, the CDR3 is TGTGCCAGTAGTATGACAGGGAGGGTCACTGAAGCTTTCTTT.

The rearrangement joins TRBV6-4 to TRBJ1-1; D may be TRBD1 (5 bases). V lost 6 bases to trimming and J lost 1 base, with 9 bases between them. Looked up from germline, CDR1 is MRHNA and CDR2 is SNTAGT. This CDR3 is 13 amino acids long. CDR3 nucleotides: TGTGCCAGCAGCGTAGACAGGAACACTGAAGCTTTCTTT. Amino acid sequence: CASSVDRNTEAFF.

The chain couples TRBV5-1 to TRBJ2-7, with D possibly being TRBD1 (6 bases). Germline values: CDR1 SGHRS, CDR2 YFSETQ. The V end lost 4 bases, the J end lost 3 bases, and 20 bases lay between the germline ends. This CDR3 spans 16 amino acids. In DNA, the CDR3 is TGCGCCAGCAGCCTGGACACCGGGACACCGGGCTACGAGCAGTACTTC. Encoded protein: CASSLDTGTPGYEQYF.

The genes are TRBV28 and TRBJ2-5, with 8 bases that match TRBD2. V lost 6 bases and J lost 5; bases outside the gene matches: 5. The germline V gene encodes CDR1 MDHEN and CDR2 SYDVKM. The CDR3 spans 13 residues. The CDR3 spells CASREAGVETQYF. The CDR3 nucleotides read TGTGCCAGCAGAGAAGCGGGAGTGGAGACCCAGTACTTC.

This chain uses TRBV6-5 with TRBJ1-2; D is uncertain. The CDR3 is 12 residues long. Germline V gene lookup returns CDR1 MNHEY and CDR2 SVGAGI. V lost 7 bases and J lost 5, with 11 bases in between. In DNA form, the CDR3 reads TGTGCCAGCACCCTAACCTATTATGGCTACACCTTC. This encodes CASTLTYYGYTF.

This chain joins TRBV5-1 and TRBJ2-3, with 8 bases lining up with TRBD1. This CDR3 contains 14 residues. Germline CDR1 SGHRS, CDR2 YFSETQ. J gave up 5 bases and V 0 bases, and 2 bases lay outside the gene matches. The CDR3 region has the DNA TGCGCCAGCAGCTTGGGCGGACAGGGAGATACGCAGTATTTT. As protein: CASSLGGQGDTQYF.

The genes are TRBV7-9 and TRBJ2-6; the match to TRBD1 covers 10 bases. The V gene end was trimmed by 3 bases and the J gene end by 4 bases; junction bases not matched to a gene: 3. This CDR3 comprises 16 residues. CDR1 is SEHNR, CDR2 FQNEAQ, per germline (reference sequence). The CDR3 DNA reads as TGTGCCAGCAGCTTGGGGACAGGGGCAGGGGCCAACGTCCTGACTTTC. As protein: CASSLGTGAGANVLTF.

Only one count was recorded for this clone. The chain carries TRBV27 and TRBJ1-5; D ambiguous. Trimming removed 3 bases from V and 6 bases from J, with 12 bases in between. The germline V gene has CDR1 MNHEY and CDR2 SMNVEV (reference sequence). This CDR3 is built from 14 residues. DNA for the CDR3: TGTGCCAGCAGTTTTGGTGGAGCGAGTCAGCCCCAGCATTTT. It specifies CASSFGGASQPQHF.

The chain recombines TRBV5-1 with TRBJ2-7, with D maybe TRBD2 (6 bases). Germline V CDR1 and CDR2: SGHRS, YFSETQ. Deletions cut 1 base from V and 7 bases from J, with 12 bases between. The CDR3 is made up of 13 amino acids. In DNA, the CDR3 is TGCGCCAGCAGCTTGCAGGTTGGGGGGGAGCAGTACTTC. This codes for CASSLQVGGEQYF.

The chain combines TRBV7-2 with TRBJ2-7; D call uncertain. Germline V CDR1 and CDR2: SGHTA, FQGNSA. This CDR3 is 12 amino acids long. V was shortened by 3 bases and J by 0 bases, with 3 bases between the two germline ends. CDR3 sequence reads: CASSLSSYEQYF. For the CDR3, the DNA is TGTGCCAGCAGCTTGAGCTCCTACGAGCAGTACTTC. Full variable domain (missing parts from reference TRBV7-2 and TRBJ2-7): GAGVSQSPSNKVTEKGKDVELRCDPISGHTALYWYRQSLGQGLEFLIYFQGNSAPDKSGLPSDRFSAERTGGSVSTLTIQRTQQEDSAVYLCASSLSSYEQYFGPGTRLTVT.

V gene TRBV28 combines with J gene TRBJ1-5; no clear D gene. V lost 2 bases to trimming and J lost 6 bases, with 14 bases between them. Per the germline V gene, CDR1 is MDHEN and CDR2 is SYDVKM. The CDR3 covers 15 residues. The CDR3 sequence: CASSLGFWEGQPQHF. CDR3 nucleotides: TGTGCCAGCAGTTTAGGATTCTGGGAAGGTCAGCCCCAGCATTTT.

The gene calls are TRBV29-1 and TRBJ2-1; 8 bases agree with TRBD2. Germline V gives CDR1 SQVTM, CDR2 ANQGSEA. The CDR3 covers 14 residues. Germline trimming cut 6 bases from V and 5 bases from J; bases unmatched to any gene: 9. The CDR3 nucleotides read TGCAGCGTCGGAACTAGCGGACTAAACAATGAGCAGTTCTTC. It specifies CSVGTSGLNNEQFF.

The CDR3 here is CASSLSRTGAIRGQYF. CDR3 nucleotide sequence: TGCGCCAGCAGCCTCTCCCGGACAGGGGCAATTAGGGGGCAGTATTTT. V gene TRBV5-1 combines with J gene TRBJ2-3, with TRBD1 matching 9 bases. CDR3 length: 16 residues. J was trimmed by 11 bases and V by 4 bases; bases with no gene match: 17. Germline CDR1 SGHRS, CDR2 YFSETQ.

The CDR3 nucleotides read TGTGCCAGCAGCGCTGGGACTAGCGGCCAAGAGACCCAGTACTTC. This encodes CASSAGTSGQETQYF. The V call is TRBV7-3, the J call TRBJ2-5; 11 positions agree with TRBD2. Trimming at V came to 5 bases and at J to 1 base, leaving 3 bases not matched to a gene. In germline, CDR1 is SGHTA, CDR2 FQGTGA. CDR3 length: 15 amino acids.

The V and J genes are TRBV28 and TRBJ2-4, with D possibly called TRBD1 or TRBD2 (5 bases each). With 0 bases removed from V and 1 base from J, the gap between germline ends came to 19 bases. The CDR3 runs to 19 residues. The germline V gene encodes CDR1 MDHEN and CDR2 SYDVKM. The CDR3 region is CASSLWPGKGVDAKNIQYF. The CDR3, as DNA: TGTGCCAGCAGTTTATGGCCAGGGAAGGGAGTTGACGCCAAAAACATTCAGTACTTC.

V gene TRBV10-1 combines with J gene TRBJ2-1, with D unclear. The CDR3 length is 13 residues. Germline V gene lookup returns CDR1 WNHNN and CDR2 SYGVQD (reference sequence). Trimming removed 5 bases at V and 7 bases at J, with 12 bases between. CDR3 nucleotides: TGCGCCAGCAGTATAGGTGTTGGAAATGAGCAGTTCTTC. Protein sequence: CASSIGVGNEQFF.

This chain joins TRBV4-2 and TRBJ2-7; 9 nucleotides align to TRBD2. Germline loops: CDR1 LGHNA, CDR2 YNFKEQ. The CDR3 totals 15 residues. Trimming cost V 3 bases and J 1 base; bases outside gene matches: 4. The DNA of the CDR3 is TGTGCCAGCAGCCACCTTAGCGGGAGTTCCTACGAGCAGTACTTC. Protein: CASSHLSGSSYEQYF.

The rearrangement joins TRBV28 to TRBJ2-1, with 8 nucleotides matching TRBD1. The V and J ends lost 6 bases and 4 bases, in that order; junction bases with no gene match: 5. The CDR3 is made up of 14 amino acids. CDR1 and CDR2 (germline): MDHEN, SYDVKM. This CDR3 is CASRTGGPYNEQFF. Written as DNA, the CDR3 is TGTGCCAGCAGAACAGGGGGACCATACAATGAGCAGTTCTTC.

This sequence joins TRBV30 and TRBJ1-5, with TRBD1 matching 7 bases. This CDR3 is 14 amino acids long. Germline-derived CDR1 and CDR2 are GTSNPN and SVGIG (reference sequence). The J segment lost 4 bases and the V segment lost 1 base, leaving 4 bases of the junction unmatched. CDR3 in DNA: TGTGCCTGGAGTGCCGGACAGGTAAATCAGCCCCAGCATTTT. Its protein is CAWSAGQVNQPQHF.

V usage is TRBV6-1 and J usage is TRBJ2-1, with D tentatively TRBD2 (5 bases). Per the germline V gene, CDR1 is MNHNS and CDR2 is SASEGT. The V end lost 2 bases, the J end lost 2 bases, and 13 bases lay between the germline ends. The CDR3 has 16 amino acids. CDR3 DNA: TGTGCCAGCAGTGAATACGCGGGTTCAGCCTACAATGAGCAGTTCTTC. It is translated as CASSEYAGSAYNEQFF.

The chain recombines TRBV7-9 with TRBJ2-7; possible D gene TRBD2, 5 bases. CDR3 length: 11 residues. Trimming left V 10 bases short and J 4 bases short, with 11 bases between. Germline V lookup: CDR1 SEHNR, CDR2 FQNEAQ (reference sequence). CDR3 sequence: CAIGKDYEQYF. In DNA, the CDR3 is TGTGCCATCGGGAAAGATTACGAGCAGTACTTC.

The chain joins TRBV7-6 to TRBJ1-4; no clear D. The CDR3 spans 17 residues. Germline assignment: CDR1 SGHVS and CDR2 FNYEAQ. V was clipped by 3 bases and J by 0 bases, with 14 bases between them. Here the CDR3 DNA reads TGTGCCAGCAGCTTTACACGGAAAGTTTCAACTAATGAAAAACTGTTTTTT. This sequence encodes CASSFTRKVSTNEKLFF.

This clone was counted a single time. The chain couples TRBV10-2 to TRBJ2-2, with TRBD2 matching 8 bases. This CDR3 is built from 15 residues. V dropped 6 bases and J dropped 0; count of bases not matched to a gene: 3. Germline lookup yields CDR1 WSHSY and CDR2 SAAADI. In DNA, the CDR3 is TGCGCCAGCAGCTTACTAGCGGCGAACACCGGGGAGCTGTTTTTT. It codes for CASSLLAANTGELFF.